Each of the 7 T cell receptor beta chains below was sequenced from the same sample in a study of blood T cell repertoires in COVID-19. Clones were read by immunoSEQ multiplex PCR, and TCRdb kept only the in-frame ones, dropping some. The sample contains about 200,000 clones, roughly 80% of which appear only once. The sample comprised PBMCs or T cells enriched from blood (not recorded which). All receptors derive from a man aged 35-49 years who had recovered from COVID-19.

The rearrangement links TRBV19 to TRBJ1-2; possibly TRBD1 for D (5 bases). In germline, CDR1 is LNHDA, CDR2 SQIVND (reference sequence). Trimming cost V 6 bases and J 4 bases, with 15 bases left between them. This CDR3 spans 14 amino acids. The CDR3 coding sequence is TGTGCCAGTAGCCTCGGGGGTATCGGCTATGGCTACACCTTC. Encoded protein: CASSLGGIGYGYTF.

The CDR3 DNA is TGTGCCAGCAGGACAGGGAATAACGAGCAGTACGTC. Translated, it gives CASRTGNNEQYV. The rearrangement links TRBV21-1 to TRBJ2-7; the table's D gene call, TRBD1, was not cross checked with the DNA. TRBV21-1 is a pseudogene segment. CDR3 length: 12 amino acids.

This clone appeared once. The CDR3 DNA reads TGCGCCAGCAGTCAATCGCCGGACAGGGGTCCTTCGAGGGAGCAGTACTTC. It translates to CASSQSPDRGPSREQYF. The rearrangement links TRBV23-1 to TRBJ2-7, with 9 bases identical to TRBD1. TRBV23-1 has ORF status, its function being uncertain. The trim removed 0 bases at V and 7 bases at J, leaving 13 bases unmatched. The CDR3 sequence is 17 residues long.

This clone appeared a single time. The J gene is TRBJ2-5, the V gene TRBV24-1, with TRBD2 identical over 11 bases. The germline CDR1 and CDR2 sequences are KGHDR and SFDVKD. The CDR3 extends over 15 amino acids. With 5 bases clipped from V and 2 bases from J, the junction kept 3 bases outside the gene matches. The DNA of the CDR3 is TGTGCCACCAGTGCCGGGACTAGCGGTCAAGAGACCCAGTACTTC. Its translation is CATSAGTSGQETQYF.

V usage is TRBV15 and J usage is TRBJ1-5; D is uncertain. CDR1 is LNHNV and CDR2 is YYDKDF in the germline V gene (reference sequence). V shed 0 bases and J shed 9 bases, with 15 bases lying between them. CDR3 size: 15 residues. The CDR3 reads CATSRDPSGYRPQHF. The CDR3 DNA sequence: TGTGCCACCAGCAGAGACCCATCCGGGTATCGGCCCCAGCATTTT.

The chain recombines TRBV12-5 with TRBJ2-1, with D perhaps matching TRBD2 (7 bases). The CDR3 is 16 amino acids. V dropped 0 bases and J dropped 7 bases, with 16 bases sitting between them. CDR1 and CDR2 from the germline V gene are LGHNT and FRNRAP. The CDR3 DNA reads TGTGCTAGTGGTTTGGTATTTGGGGGGGCTGCGAATGAGCAGTTCTTC. It codes for CASGLVFGGAANEQFF.

This clone was seen a few times. V and J are TRBV7-8 and TRBJ2-1, with 9 positions matching TRBD1. The germline gives CDR1 SGHVS, CDR2 FQNEAQ. With 5 bases clipped from V and 8 bases from J, the junction kept 13 bases outside the gene matches. This CDR3 contains 16 residues. CDR3 residues: CASSHTGTGWVDEQFF. The CDR3, as DNA: TGTGCCAGCAGCCACACCGGGACAGGGTGGGTGGATGAGCAGTTCTTC.